This T cell receptor (beta chain) was captured by sequencing in a study of OX40 agonist ivuxolimab in advanced cancers. Clones were sequenced by immunoSEQ multiplex PCR, and TCRdb holds only the in-frame ones, with some missing. The profile shows over 65,000 clones, roughly 80% of them singletons. Study-level results: At 0.1 to 3.0 mg/kg and by week 6, clonal expansion occurred in CD4+ and CD8+ blood T cells.

Concerning this clone itself: Its specificity is unknown.

The sequencing used CD4+ or CD8+ T cells sorted from blood, collected in a trial of the OX40 agonist ivuxolimab. This TCR was sampled from an adult with an advanced solid tumor such as melanoma, head and neck, liver or kidney cancer.

This chain's CDR3 is CASSPGTSGRGEQYF. The CDR3 DNA follows: TGTGCCAGCAGCCCCGGGACTAGCGGGAGGGGGGAGCAGTACTTC. This rearrangement joins TRBV7-2 to TRBJ2-7; 16 bases agree with TRBD2. J lost 7 bases, V lost 5 bases, and 5 bases had no gene match. The germline CDR1 and CDR2 sequences are SGHTA and FQGNSA. The CDR3 extends over 15 amino acids.